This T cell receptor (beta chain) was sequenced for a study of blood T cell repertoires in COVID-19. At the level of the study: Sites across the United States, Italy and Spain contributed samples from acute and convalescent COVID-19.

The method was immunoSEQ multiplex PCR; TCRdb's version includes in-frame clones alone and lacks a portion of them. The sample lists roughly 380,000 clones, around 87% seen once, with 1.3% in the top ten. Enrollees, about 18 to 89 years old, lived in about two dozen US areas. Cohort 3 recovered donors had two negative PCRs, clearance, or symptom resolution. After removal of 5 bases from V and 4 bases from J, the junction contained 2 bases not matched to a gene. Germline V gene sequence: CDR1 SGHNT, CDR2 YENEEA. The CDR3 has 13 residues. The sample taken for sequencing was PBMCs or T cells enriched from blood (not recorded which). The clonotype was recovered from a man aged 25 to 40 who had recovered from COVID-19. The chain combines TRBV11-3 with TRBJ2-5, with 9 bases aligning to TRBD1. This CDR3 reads CASSMDRGETQYF. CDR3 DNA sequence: TGTGCCAGCAGCATGGACAGGGGAGAGACCCAGTACTTC.